This TCR beta chain was sequenced during a study of TIL therapy for anti-PD-1-resistant metastatic lung cancer. This was the immunoSEQ v3 assay. TCRdb keeps only in-frame clones here, not all; method: immunoSEQ multiplex PCR. This sample has about 60,000 clones, with roughly 91% found just once. Comments on this clone: Other nucleotide sequences from this sample produce the same CDR3.

Time point of the sample: pre-treatment sample, taken before nivolumab and TIL therapy. The CDR3 length is 17 residues. Germline assignment: CDR1 SGHNT and CDR2 YYREEE (reference sequence). V lost 0 bases to trimming and J lost 6 bases; unmatched junction nucleotides: 10. The V gene is TRBV5-4, the J gene TRBJ2-2, with 8 bases identical to TRBD2. The material was blood, obtained at baseline. The source is a person aged 25 to 80 with non-small cell lung cancer. CDR3 in amino acids: CASSLEASGSRSGELFF. The CDR3 nucleotides read TGTGCCAGCAGCTTGGAGGCGAGCGGGAGCAGGTCCGGGGAGCTGTTTTTT.